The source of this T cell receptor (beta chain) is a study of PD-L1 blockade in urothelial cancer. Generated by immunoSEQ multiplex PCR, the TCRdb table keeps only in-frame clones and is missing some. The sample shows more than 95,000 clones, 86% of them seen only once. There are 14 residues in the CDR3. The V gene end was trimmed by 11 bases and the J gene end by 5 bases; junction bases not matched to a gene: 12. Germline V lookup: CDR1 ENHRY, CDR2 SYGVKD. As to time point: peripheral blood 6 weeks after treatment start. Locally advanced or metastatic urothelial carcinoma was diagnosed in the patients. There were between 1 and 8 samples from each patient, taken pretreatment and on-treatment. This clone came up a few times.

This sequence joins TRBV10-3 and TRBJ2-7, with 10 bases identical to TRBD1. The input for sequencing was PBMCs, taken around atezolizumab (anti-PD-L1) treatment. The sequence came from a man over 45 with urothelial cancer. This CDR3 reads CASSQDRGNDEQYF. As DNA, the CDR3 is TGTGCCTCTAGCCAGGACAGGGGGAATGACGAGCAGTACTTC.